The next 23 T cell receptor beta chains were all read from a single sample in a study. MiXCR was run by TCRdb on the RT-PCR reads, yielding one entry per CDR3 protein. The sample lists about 680,000 distinct CDR3 sequences, approximately 15% occurring once. Sequencing input: memory CD4+ T cells from blood. The receptors here all came from a female donor in good health, serving as a healthy control.

V is TRBV7-8 and J is TRBJ2-7; 10 nucleotides match TRBD2. The J segment lost 3 bases and the V segment lost 5 bases, leaving 13 bases of the junction unmatched. Germline V CDR1 and CDR2: SGHVS, FQNEAQ. The CDR3 is 17 amino acids. CDR3 nucleotide sequence: TGTGCCAGCAGCCCAATCGGGGGGTCTAGCGGGGGCTACGAGCAGTACTTC. This gives the protein CASSPIGGSSGGYEQYF. The variable domain in full, with the rest retrieved from reference TRBV7-8 and TRBJ2-7, is GAGVSQSPRYKVAKRGQDVALRCDPISGHVSLFWYQQALGQGPEFLTYFQNEAQLDKSGLPSDRFFAERPEGSVSTLKIQRTQQEDSAVYLCASSPIGGSSGGYEQYFGPGTRLTVT.

In this sample, this clonotype turned up many times. Here the CDR3 reads CSAQTGGNFDEQYF. CDR3 DNA: TGCAGTGCACAGACAGGGGGCAATTTCGACGAGCAGTACTTC. The chain couples TRBV20-1 to TRBJ2-7; TRBD1 aligns across 10 bases. This CDR3 is 14 amino acids long. The V gene end was trimmed by 6 bases and the J gene end by 5 bases; junction bases not matched to a gene: 10. Germline CDR1 reads DFQATT; CDR2 reads SNEGSKA (reference sequence).

The gene calls are TRBV28 and TRBJ1-1; the match to TRBD1 covers 7 bases. The V gene end was trimmed by 3 bases and the J gene end by 1 base; junction bases not matched to a gene: 5. CDR1 and CDR2 (germline): MDHEN, SYDVKM. This CDR3 comprises 15 residues. The CDR3 loop is CASSFVGTENTEAFF. The CDR3 nucleotides read TGTGCCAGCAGTTTTGTTGGGACAGAGAACACTGAAGCTTTCTTT.

The genes are TRBV6-6 and TRBJ2-5, with D perhaps TRBD1 (5 bases). CDR1 is MNHNY and CDR2 is SVGAGI in the germline V gene (reference sequence). Trimming removed 0 bases from V and 4 bases from J, with 15 bases in between. The CDR3 length is 16 residues. CDR3 nucleotides: TGTGCCAGCAGTTACTCTTTCTCTCAGGGCGGAGAGACCCAGTACTTC. This encodes CASSYSFSQGGETQYF.

This rearrangement joins TRBV10-3 to TRBJ2-7; D gene uncertain. CDR3 length equals 15 residues. CDR1 is ENHRY and CDR2 is SYGVKD in the germline V gene. V lost 4 bases to trimming and J lost 1 base, with 14 bases between them. The CDR3 bases are TGTGCCATCAGTGGAACGAGGATAGGTTCCTACGAGCAGTACTTC. It encodes CAISGTRIGSYEQYF.

This clonotype was counted a few times. J is TRBJ2-5 and V is TRBV4-3, with TRBD1 matching 12 bases. Germline V gives CDR1 LGHNA, CDR2 YSLEER. V lost 0 bases and J lost 2; bases outside the gene matches: 7. The CDR3 has 18 amino acids. The CDR3 region has the DNA TGCGCCAGCAGCCAAGATCTGGGGACAGGGGGCTATCAAGAGACCCAGTACTTC. It yields the protein CASSQDLGTGGYQETQYF.

The sample holds one count of this clonotype. The chain is built from TRBV18 and TRBJ1-1; D is unresolved. CDR1 is KGHSH, CDR2 LQKENI, per germline. CDR3 size: 13 residues. The germline V and J ends were trimmed by 3 bases and 0 bases, with 5 bases remaining between them. The CDR3 sequence is CASSPELNTEAFF. CDR3 nucleotide sequence: TGTGCCAGCTCACCCGAGCTGAACACTGAAGCTTTCTTT. The whole variable domain, filled in from reference TRBV18 and TRBJ1-1, reads NAGVMQNPRHLVRRRGQEARLRCSPMKGHSHVYWYRQLPEEGLKFMVYLQKENIIDESGMPKERFSAEFPKEGPSILRIQQVVRGDSAAYFCASSPELNTEAFFGQGTRLTVV.

V and J are TRBV7-2 and TRBJ2-3, with D perhaps TRBD2 (7 bases). Trimming left V 2 bases short and J 5 bases short, with 26 bases between. This CDR3 has 19 residues. Germline CDR1 reads SGHTA; CDR2 reads FQGNSA. For the CDR3, the DNA is TGTGCCAGCAGCTTACAACCATGGGGGGCGGGGGAAGCTGGAGATACGCAGTATTTT. This encodes CASSLQPWGAGEAGDTQYF.

Concerning this clonotype itself: With a much larger clone just one base away, this may be a read error. J is TRBJ1-2 and V is TRBV4-2, with 12 bases fitting TRBD1. J was trimmed by 7 bases and V by 4 bases; bases with no gene match: 7. In germline, CDR1 is LGHNA, CDR2 YNFKEQ. There are 15 residues in the CDR3. As DNA, the CDR3 is TGTGCCAGCAGCCGGGACAGGGGGCTTGGTTGTGGCTACACCTTC. It translates to CASSRDRGLGCGYTF.

The CDR3 loop is CASSARGTNEQYF. As DNA, the CDR3 is TGTGCCAGCAGCGCCAGGGGTACCAACGAGCAGTACTTC. This rearrangement joins TRBV7-6 to TRBJ2-7; a possible D gene is TRBD1 (6 bases). The CDR3 totals 13 residues. Germline CDR1 and CDR2: SGHVS and FNYEAQ. V shed 5 bases and J shed 5 bases, with 13 bases lying between them.

The table lists this clonotype with many counts. V is TRBV7-9 and J is TRBJ1-5; unclear D gene. Germline CDR1 SEHNR, CDR2 FQNEAQ (reference sequence). The CDR3 covers 15 residues. V was trimmed by 1 base and J by 3 bases, leaving 10 bases between them. The CDR3 DNA follows: TGTGCCAGCAGCTTAGGGTCTGCCGACAATCAGCCCCAGCATTTT. Encoded protein: CASSLGSADNQPQHF. Variable domain in full (rest from reference TRBV7-9 and TRBJ1-5): DTGVSQNPRHKITKRGQNVTFRCDPISEHNRLYWYRQTLGQGPEFLTYFQNEAQLEKSRLLSDRFSAERPKGSFSTLEIQRTEQGDSAMYLCASSLGSADNQPQHFGDGTRLSIL.

This clonotype was detected only a few times. The chain is built from TRBV7-6 and TRBJ2-2; D unclear. Germline V lookup: CDR1 SGHVS, CDR2 FNYEAQ. This CDR3 has 14 amino acids. The V end was cut by 4 bases, the J end by 4 bases, with 10 bases between. The CDR3, as DNA: TGTGCCAGCAGCTGGATGCTCAGCACCGGGGAGCTGTTTTTT. It codes for CASSWMLSTGELFF.

This clonotype occurred a few times. CDR3 DNA: TGCAGCGTTGTGGTGACGAGGGTTGGCTACACCTTC. Residues: CSVVVTRVGYTF. The V call is TRBV29-1, the J call TRBJ1-2; D not resolved. Germline lookup yields CDR1 SQVTM and CDR2 ANQGSEA. The CDR3 runs to 12 residues. Trimming took off 4 bases at V and 7 bases at J, with 13 bases between the two ends. The variable domain in full, with the rest retrieved from reference TRBV29-1 and TRBJ1-2, is SAVISQKPSRDICQRGTSLTIQCQVDSQVTMMFWYRQQPGQSLTLIATANQGSEATYESGFVIDKFPISRPNLTFSTLTVSNMSPEDSSIYLCSVVVTRVGYTFGSGTRLTVV.

V usage is TRBV19 and J usage is TRBJ2-3; TRBD2 matches at 8 bases. Germline CDR1 reads LNHDA; CDR2 reads SQIVND (reference sequence). The CDR3 has 11 residues. This CDR3 reads CACRLADTQYF. The CDR3 nucleotides read TGTGCATGCAGACTAGCGGATACGCAGTATTTT.

V and J are TRBV7-9 and TRBJ2-2, with D possibly TRBD2 on 6 matching bases. The CDR3 extends over 15 amino acids. From germline, CDR1 is SEHNR and CDR2 FQNEAQ (reference sequence). V was clipped by 6 bases and J by 6 bases, with 17 bases between them. CDR3 DNA: TGTGCCAGCAGTCCAATAACTGGGAGGCCCGGGGAGCTGTTTTTT. Its translation is CASSPITGRPGELFF.

The CDR3 DNA is TGCAGTGCTAAGCCCTCCGGCAAAGTTATAACAGATACGCAGTATTTT. It specifies CSAKPSGKVITDTQYF. The genes are TRBV20-1 and TRBJ2-3; no clear D. The V end lost 4 bases, the J end lost 3 bases, and 20 bases lay between the germline ends. The germline CDR1 and CDR2 sequences are DFQATT and SNEGSKA (reference sequence). The CDR3 totals 16 residues.

The chain links TRBV5-1 to TRBJ2-3; 7 bases agree with TRBD2. The CDR3 spans 15 residues. V was pared by 0 bases and J by 3 bases, with 4 bases of the junction left unmatched. Germline lookup yields CDR1 SGHRS and CDR2 YFSETQ. CDR3 amino acids: CASSLDPAGTDTQYF. CDR3 coding DNA: TGCGCCAGCAGCTTGGATCCAGCGGGGACAGATACGCAGTATTTT.

The chain couples TRBV7-8 to TRBJ1-1, with TRBD1 matching over 9 bases. V lost 3 bases and J lost 4; bases outside the gene matches: 6. Germline-derived CDR1 and CDR2 are SGHVS and FQNEAQ. The CDR3 sequence is 15 residues long. In DNA, the CDR3 is TGTGCCAGCAGCTTGGGGGACAGGGTGACCACTGAAGCTTTCTTT. It translates to CASSLGDRVTTEAFF.

The rearrangement joins TRBV30 to TRBJ1-5; a possible D gene is TRBD1 (6 bases). This CDR3 is built from 15 residues. With 3 bases removed from V and 7 bases from J, the gap between germline ends came to 19 bases. The germline V gene has CDR1 GTSNPN and CDR2 SVGIG (reference sequence). The CDR3 sequence is CAWRPPNREGQPQHF. The CDR3 DNA reads TGTGCCTGGAGACCACCGAACAGGGAGGGACAGCCCCAGCATTTT.

The sample holds many counts of this clonotype. The chain combines TRBV5-1 with TRBJ1-1; D is unresolved. Trimming stripped 1 base from V and 1 base from J, with 11 bases between. The CDR3 contains 15 residues. Germline values: CDR1 SGHRS, CDR2 YFSETQ. Written as DNA, the CDR3 is TGCGCCAGCAGCTTGACACCGGGCTCGAACACTGAAGCTTTCTTT. Protein: CASSLTPGSNTEAFF.

This clonotype was picked up many times. V is TRBV4-3 and J is TRBJ1-1, with a weak D call TRBD1 (6 bases). The length of the CDR3 is 17 residues. V was cut by 2 bases and J by 1 base, with 17 bases left in between. Germline CDR1 reads LGHNA; CDR2 reads YSLEER. The CDR3 protein is CASSQPGDRGRNTEAFF. CDR3 nucleotide sequence: TGCGCCAGCAGCCAACCGGGGGATCGGGGGCGGAACACTGAAGCTTTCTTT.

This clonotype occurred many times. The rearrangement joins TRBV7-2 to TRBJ2-3, with D possibly called TRBD1 or TRBD2 (6 bases each). This CDR3 spans 15 amino acids. Trimming took off 3 bases at V and 2 bases at J, with 12 bases between the two ends. Germline V lookup: CDR1 SGHTA, CDR2 FQGNSA. This CDR3 reads CASSLGRGPTDTQYF. The CDR3 DNA sequence: TGTGCCAGCAGCTTGGGTCGGGGGCCCACAGATACGCAGTATTTT.

This clonotype was found many times. V and J are TRBV6-5 and TRBJ2-5; a possible D gene is TRBD1 (6 bases). The CDR3 extends over 16 amino acids. V lost 0 bases to trimming and J lost 3 bases, with 14 bases between them. Germline-derived CDR1 and CDR2 are MNHEY and SVGAGI. The CDR3 region has the DNA TGTGCCAGCAGTTACTCTCTGGGGGCTATAAAAGAGACCCAGTACTTC. This encodes CASSYSLGAIKETQYF.